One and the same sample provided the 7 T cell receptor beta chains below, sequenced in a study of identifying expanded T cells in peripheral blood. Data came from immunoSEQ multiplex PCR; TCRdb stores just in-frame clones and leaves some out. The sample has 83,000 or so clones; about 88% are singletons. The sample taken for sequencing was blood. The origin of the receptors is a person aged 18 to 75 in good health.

CDR3 region: CTSSMSGPMTQYF. The CDR3 DNA sequence: TGCACCAGCAGCATGTCAGGGCCCATGACCCAGTACTTC. V usage is TRBV1 and J usage is TRBJ2-5; TRBD1 reflects the table's D call only, with no check against the DNA. TRBV1 is labeled a pseudogene. The CDR3 covers 13 residues.

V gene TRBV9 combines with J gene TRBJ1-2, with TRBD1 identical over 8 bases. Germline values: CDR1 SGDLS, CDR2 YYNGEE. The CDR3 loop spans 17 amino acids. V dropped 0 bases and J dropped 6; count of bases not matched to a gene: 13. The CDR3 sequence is CASSVAPRTGWRDGYTF. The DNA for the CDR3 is TGTGCCAGCAGCGTAGCCCCAAGGACAGGGTGGAGAGATGGCTACACCTTC.

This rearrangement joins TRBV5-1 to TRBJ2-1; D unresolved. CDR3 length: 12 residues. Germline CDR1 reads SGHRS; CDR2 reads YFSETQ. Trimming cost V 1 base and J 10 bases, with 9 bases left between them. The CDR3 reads CASSLIPPEQFF. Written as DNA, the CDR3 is TGCGCCAGCAGCTTGATCCCCCCGGAGCAGTTCTTC.

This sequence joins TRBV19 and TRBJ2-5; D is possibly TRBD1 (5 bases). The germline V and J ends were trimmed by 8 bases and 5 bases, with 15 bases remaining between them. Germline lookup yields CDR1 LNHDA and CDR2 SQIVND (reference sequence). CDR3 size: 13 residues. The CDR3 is CASDPGSGETQYF. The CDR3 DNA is TGTGCCAGTGACCCAGGGTCGGGCGAGACCCAGTACTTC.

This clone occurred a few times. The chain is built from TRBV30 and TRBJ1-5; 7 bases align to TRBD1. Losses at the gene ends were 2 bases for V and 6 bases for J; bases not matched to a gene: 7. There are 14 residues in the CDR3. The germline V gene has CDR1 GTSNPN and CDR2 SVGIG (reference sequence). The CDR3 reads CAWSFRQGVQPQHF. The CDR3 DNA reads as TGTGCCTGGAGTTTCCGACAGGGAGTTCAGCCCCAGCATTTT.

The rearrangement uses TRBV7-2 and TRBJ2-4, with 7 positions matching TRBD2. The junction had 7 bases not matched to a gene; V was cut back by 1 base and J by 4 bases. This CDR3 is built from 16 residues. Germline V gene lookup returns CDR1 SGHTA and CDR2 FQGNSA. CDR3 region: CASSLVISGVKNIQYF. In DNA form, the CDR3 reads TGTGCCAGCAGCTTAGTAATCAGCGGGGTAAAAAACATTCAGTACTTC.

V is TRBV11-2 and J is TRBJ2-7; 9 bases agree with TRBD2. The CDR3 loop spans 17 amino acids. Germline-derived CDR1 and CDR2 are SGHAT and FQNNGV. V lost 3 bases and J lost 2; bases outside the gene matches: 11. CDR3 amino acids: CASSLPSVAGGPYEQYF. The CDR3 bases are TGTGCCAGCAGCTTGCCCTCCGTGGCGGGAGGGCCCTACGAGCAGTACTTC.